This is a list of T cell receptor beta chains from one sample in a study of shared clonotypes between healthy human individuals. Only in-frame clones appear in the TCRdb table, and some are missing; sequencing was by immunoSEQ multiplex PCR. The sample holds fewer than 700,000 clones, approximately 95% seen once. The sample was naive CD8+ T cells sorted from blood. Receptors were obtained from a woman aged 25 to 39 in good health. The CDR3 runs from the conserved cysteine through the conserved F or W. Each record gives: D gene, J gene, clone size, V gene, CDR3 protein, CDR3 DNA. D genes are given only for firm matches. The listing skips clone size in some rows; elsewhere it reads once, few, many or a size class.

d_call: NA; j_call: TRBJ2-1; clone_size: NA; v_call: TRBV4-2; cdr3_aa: CASSQDLGSSYNEQFF; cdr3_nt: TGTGCCAGCAGCCAAGATCTGGGGAGCTCCTACAATGAGCAGTTCTTC
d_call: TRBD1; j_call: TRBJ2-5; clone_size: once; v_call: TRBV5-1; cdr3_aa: CASSLAGQPIQETQYF; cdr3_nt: TGCGCCAGCAGCTTGGCGGGACAGCCGATCCAAGAGACCCAGTACTTC
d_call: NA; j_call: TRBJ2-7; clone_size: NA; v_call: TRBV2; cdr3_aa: CASSGFRRSYEQYF; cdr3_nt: TGTGCCAGCAGTGGGTTTAGACGGTCCTACGAGCAGTACTTC
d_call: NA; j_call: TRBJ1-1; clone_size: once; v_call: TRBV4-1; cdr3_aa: CASSPRVGGQGGTEAFF; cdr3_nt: TGCGCCAGCAGCCCAAGAGTGGGGGGCCAGGGTGGCACTGAAGCTTTCTTT
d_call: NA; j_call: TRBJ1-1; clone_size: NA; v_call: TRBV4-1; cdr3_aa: CASSPLQGNTEAFF; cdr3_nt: TGCGCCAGCAGCCCATTACAGGGGAACACTGAAGCTTTCTTT
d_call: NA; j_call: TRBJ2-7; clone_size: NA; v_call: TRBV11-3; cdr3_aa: CASSLEDPNYEQYF; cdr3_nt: TGTGCCAGCAGCTTAGAGGACCCGAACTACGAGCAGTACTTC
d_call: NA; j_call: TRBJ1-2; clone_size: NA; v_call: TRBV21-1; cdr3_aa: CASSSLRDGNYGYTF; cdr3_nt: TGTGCCAGCAGCTCCCTAAGGGACGGAAACTATGGCTACACCTTC
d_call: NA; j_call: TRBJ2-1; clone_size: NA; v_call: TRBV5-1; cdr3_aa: CASSLGPPREQFF; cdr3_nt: TGCGCCAGCAGCTTGGGACCACCGAGGGAGCAGTTCTTC
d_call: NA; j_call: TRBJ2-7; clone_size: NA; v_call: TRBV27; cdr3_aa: CASSLQGEQYF; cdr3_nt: TGTGCCAGCAGTTTACAGGGGGAGCAGTACTTC
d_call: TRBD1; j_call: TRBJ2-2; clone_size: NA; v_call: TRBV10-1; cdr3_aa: CASSGTGNTGELFF; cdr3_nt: TGCGCCAGTTCCGGGACAGGCAACACCGGGGAGCTGTTTTTT
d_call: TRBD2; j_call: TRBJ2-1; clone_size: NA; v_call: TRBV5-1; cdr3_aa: CASSLAGGWGDEQFF; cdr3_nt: TGCGCCAGCAGCCTAGCGGGAGGGTGGGGAGATGAGCAGTTCTTC
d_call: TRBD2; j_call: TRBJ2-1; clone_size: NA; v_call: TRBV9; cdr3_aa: CASSPAGLNYNEQFF; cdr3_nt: TGTGCCAGCAGCCCCGCGGGACTAAACTACAATGAGCAGTTCTTC
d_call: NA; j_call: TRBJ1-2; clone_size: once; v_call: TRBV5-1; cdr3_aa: CATSDGAGGYTF; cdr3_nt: TGCGCCACCTCAGACGGGGCCGGCGGCTACACCTTC
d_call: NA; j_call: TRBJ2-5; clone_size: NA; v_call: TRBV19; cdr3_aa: CASSIGDSLETQYF; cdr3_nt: TGTGCCAGTAGTATTGGCGACTCGTTGGAGACCCAGTACTTC
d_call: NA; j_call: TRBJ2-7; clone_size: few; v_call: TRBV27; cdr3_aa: CASSTSYEQYF; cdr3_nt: TGTGCCAGCAGTACATCCTACGAGCAGTACTTC
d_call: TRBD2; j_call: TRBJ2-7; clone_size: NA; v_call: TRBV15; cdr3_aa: CATSGEREGTTYEQYF; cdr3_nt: TGTGCCACCAGCGGCGAGCGGGAGGGCACAACCTACGAGCAGTACTTC
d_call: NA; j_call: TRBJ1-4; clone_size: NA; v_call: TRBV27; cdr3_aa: CASSLVAGTSEKLFF; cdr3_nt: TGTGCCAGCAGTTTAGTGGCAGGGACAAGCGAAAAACTGTTTTTT
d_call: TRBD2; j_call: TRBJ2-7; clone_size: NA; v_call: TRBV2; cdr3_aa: CASSEWAGENEQYF; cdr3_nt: TGTGCCAGCAGTGAATGGGCGGGAGAGAACGAGCAGTACTTC
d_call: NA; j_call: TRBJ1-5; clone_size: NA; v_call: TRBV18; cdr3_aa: CASSPGRNQPQHF; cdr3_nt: TGTGCCAGCTCACCGGGCCGCAATCAGCCCCAGCATTTT
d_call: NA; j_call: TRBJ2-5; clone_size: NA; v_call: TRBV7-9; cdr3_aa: CASSPKWDQGETQYF; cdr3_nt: TGTGCCAGCAGCCCCAAATGGGACCAGGGGGAGACCCAGTACTTC
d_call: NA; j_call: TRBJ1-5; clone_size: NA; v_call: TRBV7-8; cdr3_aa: CASSLAARGPQHF; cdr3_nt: TGTGCCAGCAGCTTAGCGGCCCGGGGGCCCCAGCATTTT
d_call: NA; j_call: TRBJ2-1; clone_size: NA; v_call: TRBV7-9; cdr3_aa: CASGTDYNEQFF; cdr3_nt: TGTGCCAGCGGGACGGACTACAATGAGCAGTTCTTC
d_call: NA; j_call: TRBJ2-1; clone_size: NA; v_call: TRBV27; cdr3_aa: CASSSGRNEQFF; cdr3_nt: TGTGCCAGCAGTTCGGGACGGAATGAGCAGTTCTTC
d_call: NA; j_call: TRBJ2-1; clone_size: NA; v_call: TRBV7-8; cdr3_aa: CASSRRGGESSYNEQFF; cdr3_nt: TGTGCCAGCAGTCGAAGAGGAGGGGAGAGCTCCTACAATGAGCAGTTCTTC
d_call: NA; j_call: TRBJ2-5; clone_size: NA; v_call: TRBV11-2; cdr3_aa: CASSLGPGLLQETQYF; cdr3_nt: TGTGCCAGCAGCTTGGGACCCGGATTATTACAAGAGACCCAGTACTTC
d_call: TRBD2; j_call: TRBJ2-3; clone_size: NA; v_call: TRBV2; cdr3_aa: CASSEVASGITDTQYF; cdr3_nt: TGTGCCAGCAGTGAAGTGGCTAGCGGGATCACAGATACGCAGTATTTT
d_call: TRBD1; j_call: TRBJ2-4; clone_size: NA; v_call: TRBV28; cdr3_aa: CASSGQGAGHF; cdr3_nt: TGTGCCAGCAGTGGACAGGGGGCCGGGCACTTC
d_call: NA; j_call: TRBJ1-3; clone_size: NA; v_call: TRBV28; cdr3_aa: CASSFSGAGNTIYF; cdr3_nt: TGTGCCAGCAGTTTCTCAGGCGCTGGAAACACCATATATTTT
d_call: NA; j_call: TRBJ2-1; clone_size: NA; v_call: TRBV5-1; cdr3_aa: CASHPQACEQFF; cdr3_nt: TGCGCCAGCCACCCCCAGGCGTGTGAGCAGTTCTTC